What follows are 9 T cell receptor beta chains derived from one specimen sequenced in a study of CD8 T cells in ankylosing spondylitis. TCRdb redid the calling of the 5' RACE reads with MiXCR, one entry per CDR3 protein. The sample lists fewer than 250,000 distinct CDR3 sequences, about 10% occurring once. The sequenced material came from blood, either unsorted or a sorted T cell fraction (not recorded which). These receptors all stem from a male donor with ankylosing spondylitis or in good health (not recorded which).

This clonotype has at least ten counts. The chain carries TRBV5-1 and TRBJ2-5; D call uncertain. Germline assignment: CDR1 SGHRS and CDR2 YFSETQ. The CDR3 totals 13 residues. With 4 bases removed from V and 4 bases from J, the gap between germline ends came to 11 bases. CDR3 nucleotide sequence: TGCGCCAGCAGCCCGGAGTCTCGAGAGACCCAGTACTTC. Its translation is CASSPESRETQYF.

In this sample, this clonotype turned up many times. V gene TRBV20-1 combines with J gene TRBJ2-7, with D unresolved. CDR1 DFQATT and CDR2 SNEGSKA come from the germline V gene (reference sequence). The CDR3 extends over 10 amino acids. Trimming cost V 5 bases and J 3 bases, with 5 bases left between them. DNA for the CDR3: TGCAGTGCTCGGAGCTACGAGCAGTACTTC. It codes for CSARSYEQYF.

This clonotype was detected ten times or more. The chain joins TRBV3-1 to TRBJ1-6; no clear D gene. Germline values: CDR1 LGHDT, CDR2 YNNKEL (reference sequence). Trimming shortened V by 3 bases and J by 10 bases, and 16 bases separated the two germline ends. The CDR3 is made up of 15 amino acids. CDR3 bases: TGTGCCAGCAGCCACGGCCGGCCCGTAGGGTCACCCCTCCACTTT. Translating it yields CASSHGRPVGSPLHF.

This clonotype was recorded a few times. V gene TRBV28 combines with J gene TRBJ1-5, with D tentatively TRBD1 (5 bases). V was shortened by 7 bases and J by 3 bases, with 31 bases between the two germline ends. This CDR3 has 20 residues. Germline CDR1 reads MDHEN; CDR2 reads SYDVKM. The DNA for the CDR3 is TGTGCCAGCACCCCAACTAGCTGGGACCGGCGCAGAGAGGTCAATCAGCCCCAGCATTTT. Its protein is CASTPTSWDRRREVNQPQHF.

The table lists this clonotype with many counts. This CDR3 reads CASSPGASRDQPQHF. In DNA, the CDR3 is TGTGCCAGCAGCCCCGGGGCCTCCAGGGATCAGCCCCAGCATTTT. V usage is TRBV9 and J usage is TRBJ1-5; D perhaps matches TRBD1 (5 bases). Germline loops: CDR1 SGDLS, CDR2 YYNGEE. This CDR3 has 15 amino acids. Trimming took 4 bases from V and 5 from J, leaving 16 bases between them.

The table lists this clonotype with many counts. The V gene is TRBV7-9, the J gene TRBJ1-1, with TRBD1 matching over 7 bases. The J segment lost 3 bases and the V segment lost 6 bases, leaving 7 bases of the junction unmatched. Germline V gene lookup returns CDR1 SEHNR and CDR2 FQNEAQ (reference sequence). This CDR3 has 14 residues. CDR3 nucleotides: TGTGCCAGCAGACACAGGGGCCCGGACACTGAAGCTTTCTTT. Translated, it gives CASRHRGPDTEAFF. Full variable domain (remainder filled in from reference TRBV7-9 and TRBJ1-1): DTGVSQNPRHKITKRGQNVTFRCDPISEHNRLYWYRQTLGQGPEFLTYFQNEAQLEKSRLLSDRFSAERPKGSFSTLEIQRTEQGDSAMYLCASRHRGPDTEAFFGQGTRLTVV.

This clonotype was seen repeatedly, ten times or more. CDR3 nucleotide sequence: TGTGCCAGCAGTGAGCGGGGGGGCGGAGAGACCCAGTACTTC. Protein sequence: CASSERGGGETQYF. The J gene is TRBJ2-5, the V gene TRBV12-3 or TRBV12-4, with 10 bases fitting TRBD2. J gave up 4 bases and V 5 bases, and 4 bases lay outside the gene matches. The CDR3 covers 14 residues.

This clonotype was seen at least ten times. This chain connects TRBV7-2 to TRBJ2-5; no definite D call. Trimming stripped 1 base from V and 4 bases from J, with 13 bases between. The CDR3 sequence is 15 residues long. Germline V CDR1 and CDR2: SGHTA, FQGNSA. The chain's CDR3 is CASSLVGSRSETQYF. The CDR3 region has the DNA TGTGCCAGCAGCTTAGTCGGCTCCAGATCAGAGACCCAGTACTTC.

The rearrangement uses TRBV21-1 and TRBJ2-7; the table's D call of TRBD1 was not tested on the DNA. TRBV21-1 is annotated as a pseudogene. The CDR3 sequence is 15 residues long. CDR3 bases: TGTGCCAGCAGCAAAGCTAACAGGGGAGGCCACGAGCAGTACTTC. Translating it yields CASSKANRGGHEQYF.